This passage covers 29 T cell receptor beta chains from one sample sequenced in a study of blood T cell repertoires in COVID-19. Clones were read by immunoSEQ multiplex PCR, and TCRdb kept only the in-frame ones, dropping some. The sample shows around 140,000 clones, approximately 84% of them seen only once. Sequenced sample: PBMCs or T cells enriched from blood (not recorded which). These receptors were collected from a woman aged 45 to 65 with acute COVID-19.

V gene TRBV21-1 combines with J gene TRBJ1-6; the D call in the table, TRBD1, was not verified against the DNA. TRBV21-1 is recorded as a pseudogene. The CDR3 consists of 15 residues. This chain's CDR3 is CASGEGDREDSPLHF. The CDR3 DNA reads TGTGCCAGCGGTGAAGGGGACAGGGAAGATTCACCCCTCCACTTT.

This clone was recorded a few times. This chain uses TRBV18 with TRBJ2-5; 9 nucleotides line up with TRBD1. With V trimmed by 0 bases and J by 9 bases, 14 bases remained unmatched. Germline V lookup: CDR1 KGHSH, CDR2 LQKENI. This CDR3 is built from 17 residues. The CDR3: CASSPPTTGGIQGSQYF. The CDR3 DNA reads TGTGCCAGCTCACCACCTACGACAGGGGGAATCCAGGGGTCCCAGTACTTC.

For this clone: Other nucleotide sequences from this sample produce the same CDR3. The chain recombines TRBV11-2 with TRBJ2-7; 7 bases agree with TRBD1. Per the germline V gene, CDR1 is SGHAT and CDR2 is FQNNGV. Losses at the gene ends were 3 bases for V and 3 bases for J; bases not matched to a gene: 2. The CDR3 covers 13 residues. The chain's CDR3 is CASSFAGGYEQYF. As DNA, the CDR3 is TGTGCCAGCAGCTTCGCAGGGGGCTACGAGCAGTACTTC.

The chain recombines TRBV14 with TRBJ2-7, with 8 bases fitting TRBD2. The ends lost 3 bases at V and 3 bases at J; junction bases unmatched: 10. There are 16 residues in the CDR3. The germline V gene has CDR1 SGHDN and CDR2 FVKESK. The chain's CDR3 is CASSQPRGRLVYEQYF. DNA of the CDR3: TGTGCCAGCAGCCAGCCTCGCGGGAGGTTAGTCTACGAGCAGTACTTC. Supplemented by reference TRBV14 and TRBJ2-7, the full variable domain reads EAGVTQFPSHSVIEKGQTVTLRCDPISGHDNLYWYRRVMGKEIKFLLHFVKESKQDESGMPNNRFLAERTGGTYSTLKVQPAELEDSGVYFCASSQPRGRLVYEQYFGPGTRLTVT.

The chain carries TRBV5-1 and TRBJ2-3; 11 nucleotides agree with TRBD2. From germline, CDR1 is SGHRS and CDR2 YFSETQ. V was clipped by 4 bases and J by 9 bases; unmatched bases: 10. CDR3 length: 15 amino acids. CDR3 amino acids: CASSPLVAGGQTQYF. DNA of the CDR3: TGCGCCAGCAGCCCCCTGGTAGCGGGAGGGCAAACGCAGTATTTT.

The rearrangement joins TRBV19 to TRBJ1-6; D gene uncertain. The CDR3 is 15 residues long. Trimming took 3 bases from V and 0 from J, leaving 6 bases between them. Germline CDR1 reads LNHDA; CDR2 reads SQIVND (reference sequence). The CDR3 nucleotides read TGTGCCAGTAGTATGGGGAGCTCCTATAATTCACCCCTCCACTTT. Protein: CASSMGSSYNSPLHF.

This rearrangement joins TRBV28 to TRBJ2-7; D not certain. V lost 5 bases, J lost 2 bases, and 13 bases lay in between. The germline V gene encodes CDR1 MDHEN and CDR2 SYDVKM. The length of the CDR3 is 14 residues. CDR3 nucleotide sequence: TGTGCCAGCAGTCGCGCGAAGCCCCCCTACGAGCAGTACTTC. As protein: CASSRAKPPYEQYF.

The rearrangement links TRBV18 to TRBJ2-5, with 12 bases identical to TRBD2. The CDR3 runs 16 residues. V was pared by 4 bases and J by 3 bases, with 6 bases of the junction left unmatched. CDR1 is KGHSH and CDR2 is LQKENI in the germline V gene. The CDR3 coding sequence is TGTGCCAGCTCACAACTAGCGGGAGGAGGGGAAGAGACCCAGTACTTC. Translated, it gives CASSQLAGGGEETQYF.

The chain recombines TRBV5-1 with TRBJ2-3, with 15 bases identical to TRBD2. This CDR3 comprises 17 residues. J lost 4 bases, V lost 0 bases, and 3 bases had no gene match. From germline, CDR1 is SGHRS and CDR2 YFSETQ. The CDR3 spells CASSLGGLAGGSDTQYF. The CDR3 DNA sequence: TGCGCCAGCAGCTTGGGAGGACTAGCGGGAGGGTCAGATACGCAGTATTTT.

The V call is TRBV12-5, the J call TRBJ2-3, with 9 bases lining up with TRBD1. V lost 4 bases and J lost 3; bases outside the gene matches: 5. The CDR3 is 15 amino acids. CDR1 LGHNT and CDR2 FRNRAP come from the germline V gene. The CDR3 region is CASGSTGGRTDTQYF. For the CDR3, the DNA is TGTGCTAGTGGTTCGACAGGGGGTCGTACAGATACGCAGTATTTT.

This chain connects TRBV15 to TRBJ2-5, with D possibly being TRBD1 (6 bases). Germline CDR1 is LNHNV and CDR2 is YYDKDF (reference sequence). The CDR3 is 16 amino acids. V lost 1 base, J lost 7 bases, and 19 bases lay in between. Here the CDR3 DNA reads TGTGCCACCAGCAGAGCCCGGACAGCCCAAGGGGGGACCCAGTACTTC. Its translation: CATSRARTAQGGTQYF.

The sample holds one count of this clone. The CDR3, as DNA: TGTGCCAGCAGCTTAGGTGGGGGACTCAACTATGGCTACACCTTC. Protein: CASSLGGGLNYGYTF. The chain employs TRBV7-9 and TRBJ1-2; the D gene is possibly TRBD1 (5 bases). Trimming pared 1 base from V and 2 bases from J, leaving 11 bases between. The CDR3 runs to 15 residues. Germline CDR1 SEHNR, CDR2 FQNEAQ (reference sequence). The full variable domain, completed using reference TRBV7-9 and TRBJ1-2, is DTGVSQNPRHKITKRGQNVTFRCDPISEHNRLYWYRQTLGQGPEFLTYFQNEAQLEKSRLLSDRFSAERPKGSFSTLEIQRTEQGDSAMYLCASSLGGGLNYGYTFGSGTRLTVV.

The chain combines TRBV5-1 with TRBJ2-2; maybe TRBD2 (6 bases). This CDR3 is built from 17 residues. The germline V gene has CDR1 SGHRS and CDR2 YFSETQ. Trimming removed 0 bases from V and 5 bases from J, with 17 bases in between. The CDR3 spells CASSLEGGPAGTGELFF. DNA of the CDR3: TGCGCCAGCAGCTTGGAAGGTGGTCCTGCGGGAACCGGGGAGCTGTTTTTT.

This CDR3 reads CASSPLRRLAEGTDTQYF. The CDR3 coding sequence is TGTGCCAGCAGCCCCCTACGGAGACTAGCGGAGGGCACAGATACGCAGTATTTT. This chain connects TRBV6-2 or TRBV6-3 to TRBJ2-3, with 9 bases matching TRBD2. Germline CDR1 MNHEY, CDR2 SVGEGT. The CDR3 spans 18 residues. V trimming: 6 bases; J trimming: 1 base; junction bases outside the gene matches: 14.

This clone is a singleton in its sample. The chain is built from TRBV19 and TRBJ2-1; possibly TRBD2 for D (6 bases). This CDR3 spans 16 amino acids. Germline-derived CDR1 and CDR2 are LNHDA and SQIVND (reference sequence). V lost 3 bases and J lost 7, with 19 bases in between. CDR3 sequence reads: CASSIRRGGIGNEQFF. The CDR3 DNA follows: TGTGCCAGTAGTATTCGGCGCGGAGGGATAGGGAATGAGCAGTTCTTC.

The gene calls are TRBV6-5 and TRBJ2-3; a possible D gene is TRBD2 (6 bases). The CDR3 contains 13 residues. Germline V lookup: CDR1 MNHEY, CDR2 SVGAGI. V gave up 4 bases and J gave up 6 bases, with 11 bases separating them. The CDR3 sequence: CASSSGLPDTQYF. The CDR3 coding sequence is TGTGCCAGCAGTTCGGGACTTCCGGATACGCAGTATTTT.

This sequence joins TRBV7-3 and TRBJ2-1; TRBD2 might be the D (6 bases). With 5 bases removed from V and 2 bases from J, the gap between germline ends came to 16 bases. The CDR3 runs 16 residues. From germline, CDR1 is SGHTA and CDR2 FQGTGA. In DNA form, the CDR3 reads TGTGCCAGCAGCCCCGGAGGGCTAGTGGCCTACAATGAGCAGTTCTTC. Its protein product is CASSPGGLVAYNEQFF.

As DNA, the CDR3 is TGTGCCAGCAGCTTTATATTGGGACTACTCAACGGGGAGCTGTTTTTT. It encodes CASSFILGLLNGELFF. The chain combines TRBV7-2 with TRBJ2-2; TRBD2 agrees at 7 bases. The CDR3 consists of 16 residues. Germline loops: CDR1 SGHTA, CDR2 FQGNSA. The V segment lost 3 bases and the J segment 7 bases; nucleotides outside the gene matches: 11.

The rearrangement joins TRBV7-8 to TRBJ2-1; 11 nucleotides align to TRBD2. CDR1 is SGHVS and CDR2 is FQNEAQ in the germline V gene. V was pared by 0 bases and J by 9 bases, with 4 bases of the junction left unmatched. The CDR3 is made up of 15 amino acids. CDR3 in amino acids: CASSLASGRAVEQFF. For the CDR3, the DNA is TGTGCCAGCAGCTTAGCTAGCGGGAGGGCCGTTGAGCAGTTCTTC. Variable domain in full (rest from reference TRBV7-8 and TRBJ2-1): GAGVSQSPRYKVAKRGQDVALRCDPISGHVSLFWYQQALGQGPEFLTYFQNEAQLDKSGLPSDRFFAERPEGSVSTLKIQRTQQEDSAVYLCASSLASGRAVEQFFGPGTRLTVL.

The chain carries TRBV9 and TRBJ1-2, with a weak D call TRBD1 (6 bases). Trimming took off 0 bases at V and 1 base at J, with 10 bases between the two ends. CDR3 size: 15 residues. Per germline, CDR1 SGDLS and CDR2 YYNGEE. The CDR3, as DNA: TGTGCCAGCAGCGTAGGCAGGGGCGATAACTATGGCTACACCTTC. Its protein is CASSVGRGDNYGYTF.

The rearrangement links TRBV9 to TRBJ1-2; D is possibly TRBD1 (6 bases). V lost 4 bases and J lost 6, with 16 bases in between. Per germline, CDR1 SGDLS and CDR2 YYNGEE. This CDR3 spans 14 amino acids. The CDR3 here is CASSPRQEIDGYTF. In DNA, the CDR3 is TGTGCCAGCAGCCCACGACAGGAGATCGATGGCTACACCTTC.

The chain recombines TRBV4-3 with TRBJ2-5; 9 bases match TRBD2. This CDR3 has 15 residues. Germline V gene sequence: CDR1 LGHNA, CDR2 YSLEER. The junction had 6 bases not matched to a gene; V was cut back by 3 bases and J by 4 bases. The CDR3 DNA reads TGCGCCAGCAGCCACCAGGCGGGAGGGCTAGAGACCCAGTACTTC. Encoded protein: CASSHQAGGLETQYF.

CDR3 sequence reads: CASSLGQRNYGYTF. The CDR3 nucleotides read TGTGCCAGCAGCTTGGGACAGAGGAACTATGGCTACACCTTC. This sequence joins TRBV11-3 and TRBJ1-2; TRBD1 matches at 7 bases. This CDR3 has 14 amino acids. With V trimmed by 3 bases and J by 2 bases, 3 bases remained unmatched. Germline values: CDR1 SGHNT, CDR2 YENEEA. The whole variable domain, remainder taken from reference TRBV11-3 and TRBJ1-2, is EAGVVQSPRYKIIEKKQPVAFWCNPISGHNTLYWYLQNLGQGPELLIRYENEEAVDDSQLPKDRFSAERLKGVDSTLKIQPAELGDSAVYLCASSLGQRNYGYTFGSGTRLTVV.

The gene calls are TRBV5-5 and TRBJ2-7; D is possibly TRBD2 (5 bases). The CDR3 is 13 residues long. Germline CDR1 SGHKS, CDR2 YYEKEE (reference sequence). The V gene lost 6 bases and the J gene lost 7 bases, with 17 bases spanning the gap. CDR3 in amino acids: CASTLGSPREQYF. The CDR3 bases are TGTGCCAGCACCCTTGGGAGCCCCAGAGAGCAGTACTTC.

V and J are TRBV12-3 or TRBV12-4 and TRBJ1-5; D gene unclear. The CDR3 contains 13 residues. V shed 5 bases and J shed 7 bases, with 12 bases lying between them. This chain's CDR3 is CASSVSAEQPQHF. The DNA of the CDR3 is TGTGCCAGCAGTGTCTCCGCGGAACAGCCCCAGCATTTT.

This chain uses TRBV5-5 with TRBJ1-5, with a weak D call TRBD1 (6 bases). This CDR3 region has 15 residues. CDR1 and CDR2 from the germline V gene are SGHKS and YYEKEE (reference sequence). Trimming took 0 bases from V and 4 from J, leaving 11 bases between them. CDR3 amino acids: CASSLVGAKNQPQHF. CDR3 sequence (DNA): TGTGCCAGCAGCTTGGTGGGGGCGAAAAATCAGCCCCAGCATTTT.

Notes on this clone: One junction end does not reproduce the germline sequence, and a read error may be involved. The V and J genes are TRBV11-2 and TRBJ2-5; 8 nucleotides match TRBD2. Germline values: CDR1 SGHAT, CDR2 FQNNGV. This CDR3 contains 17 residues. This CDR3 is CASSLDLALAGQESQYF. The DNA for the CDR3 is TGTGCCAGCAGCTTAGATTTAGCCCTAGCGGGTCAAGAGTCCCAGTACTTC.

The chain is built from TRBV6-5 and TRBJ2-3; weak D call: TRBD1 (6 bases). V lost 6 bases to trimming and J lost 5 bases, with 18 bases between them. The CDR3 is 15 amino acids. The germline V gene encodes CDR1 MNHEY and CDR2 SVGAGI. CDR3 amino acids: CASRNGQGSGDTQYF. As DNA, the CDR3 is TGTGCCAGCAGAAACGGGCAGGGGAGCGGAGATACGCAGTATTTT.

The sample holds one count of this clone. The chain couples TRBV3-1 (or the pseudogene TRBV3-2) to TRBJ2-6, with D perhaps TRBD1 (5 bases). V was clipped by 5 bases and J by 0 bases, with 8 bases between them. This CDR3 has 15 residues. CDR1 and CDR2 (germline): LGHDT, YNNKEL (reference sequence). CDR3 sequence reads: CASSRDSSGANVLTF. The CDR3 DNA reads TGTGCCAGCAGCAGAGACAGCTCTGGGGCCAACGTCCTGACTTTC.